This TCR beta chain comes out of a study of blood T cells in healthy people across ages. Extracted total RNA amounted to at least 6 micrograms for each sample. Germline lookup yields CDR1 WSHSY and CDR2 SAAADI. This CDR3 is built from 15 residues. V was pared by 8 bases and J by 8 bases, with 21 bases between. A J-beta primer mix and a sample-barcoded 5' primer were used in a second PCR of roughly 7 to 12 cycles. TCRdb re-analysed the 5' RACE reads in MiXCR, keeping a single row per CDR3 protein. The sample carries some 550,000 distinct CDR3 sequences, 40% to 55% recorded once. The clonotype comes from a man older than 75 in good health. The source material was blood. The rearrangement joins TRBV10-2 to TRBJ2-2, with D hard to call. CDR3 amino acids: CASGSPLGLVGELFF. Written as DNA, the CDR3 is TGCGCCAGCGGCTCACCCCTTGGGTTGGTTGGGGAGCTGTTTTTT.